The present T cell receptor beta chain was sequenced within a study of cytomegalovirus exposure and HLA in healthy donors. 60 Vbeta and 13 Jbeta primers were used in PCR. Method: immunoSEQ multiplex PCR; TCRdb's copy keeps in-frame clones and lacks some. The sample has 45,000 to 65,000 clones, 70% to 85% seen once. About this clone: Its specificity is not known.

Study-wide findings and caveats: With DRB1 most and HLA-C fewest, TCR association rates differed between HLA loci in a later analysis. CMV serostatus was the only recorded immune exposure for donors. There was a cluster of highly shared sequence variants that was likely a sequencing artifact. Later analysis identified a missense DCLRE1C variant that was linked to TCR beta V- and J-gene trimming.

CDR1 and CDR2 (germline): PRHDT, FYEKMQ (reference sequence). The CDR3 runs to 16 residues. V dropped 6 bases and J dropped 2; count of bases not matched to a gene: 9. This clonotype was sampled from a woman aged 40-49 years in good health and CMV-seropositive. The sequenced sample was PBMCs. The J gene is TRBJ2-7, the V gene TRBV13, with TRBD1 matching over 11 bases. CDR3 sequence (DNA): TGTGCCAGCAGTGGAACCGGGACAGGGGGACCCTACGAGCAGTACTTC. Its protein is CASSGTGTGGPYEQYF.